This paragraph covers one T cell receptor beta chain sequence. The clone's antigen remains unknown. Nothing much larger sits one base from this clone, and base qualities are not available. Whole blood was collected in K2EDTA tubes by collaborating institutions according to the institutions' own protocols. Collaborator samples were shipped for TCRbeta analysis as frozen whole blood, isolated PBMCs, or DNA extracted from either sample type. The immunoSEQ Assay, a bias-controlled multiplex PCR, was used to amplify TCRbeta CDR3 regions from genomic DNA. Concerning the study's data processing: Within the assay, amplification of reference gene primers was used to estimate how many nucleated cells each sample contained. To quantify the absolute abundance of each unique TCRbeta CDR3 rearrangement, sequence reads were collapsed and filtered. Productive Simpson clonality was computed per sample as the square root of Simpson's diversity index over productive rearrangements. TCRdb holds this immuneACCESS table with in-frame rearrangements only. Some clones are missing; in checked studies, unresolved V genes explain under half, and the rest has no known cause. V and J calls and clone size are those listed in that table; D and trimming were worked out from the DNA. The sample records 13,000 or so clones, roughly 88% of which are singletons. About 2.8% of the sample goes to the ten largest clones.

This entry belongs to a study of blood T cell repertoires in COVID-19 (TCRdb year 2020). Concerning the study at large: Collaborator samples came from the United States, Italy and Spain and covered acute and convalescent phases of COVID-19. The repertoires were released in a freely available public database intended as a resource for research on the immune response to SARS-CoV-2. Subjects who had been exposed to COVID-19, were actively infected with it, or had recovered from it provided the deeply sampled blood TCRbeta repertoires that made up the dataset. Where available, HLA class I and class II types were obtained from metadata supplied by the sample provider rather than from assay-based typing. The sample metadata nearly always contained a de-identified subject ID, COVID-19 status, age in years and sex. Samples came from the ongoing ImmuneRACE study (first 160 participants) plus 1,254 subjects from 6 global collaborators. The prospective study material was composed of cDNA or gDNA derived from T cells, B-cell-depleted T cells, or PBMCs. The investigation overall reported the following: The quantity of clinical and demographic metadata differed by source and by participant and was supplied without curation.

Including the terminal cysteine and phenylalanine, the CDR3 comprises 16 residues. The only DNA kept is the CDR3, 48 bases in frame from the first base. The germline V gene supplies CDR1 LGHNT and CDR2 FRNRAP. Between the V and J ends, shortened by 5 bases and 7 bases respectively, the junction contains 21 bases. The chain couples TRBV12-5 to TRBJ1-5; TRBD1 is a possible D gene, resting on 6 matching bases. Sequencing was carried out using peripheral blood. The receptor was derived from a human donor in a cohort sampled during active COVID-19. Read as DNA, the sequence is TGTGCTAGTGGTCCCCCTAGGTTGGGGGCCGGACAGCCCCAGCATTTT. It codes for CASGPPRLGAGQPQHF.